A selection of T cell receptor beta chains follows, all from one sample in a study of OX40 agonist ivuxolimab in advanced cancers. Measured with immunoSEQ multiplex PCR; TCRdb has only the in-frame clones, and not every one. The top ten clones hold approximately 0.3% of a sample with approximately 90,000 clones, approximately 91% of them seen once. This sample comprised CD4+ or CD8+ T cells sorted from blood, obtained in a trial of the OX40 agonist ivuxolimab. The receptors originated from an adult with an advanced solid tumor such as melanoma, head and neck, liver or kidney cancer. Both conserved end residues are trimmed from each CDR3.

TRBJ1-4 12 TRBV10-3 AISESKTNEKLF
TRBJ2-2 16 TRBV19 ASSILPAGGGNTGELF
TRBJ2-4 14 TRBV18 ASSPPGSISKNIQY
TRBJ1-2 10 TRBV11-2 ASSMGQGGYT
TRBJ1-2 11 TRBV18 ASSRQENYGYT
TRBJ1-5 14 TRBV2 ASSGGFEGRNQPQH
TRBJ1-1 13 TRBV2 ASSSRQGANTEAF
TRBJ2-7 12 TRBV7-6 ASSSQKGSYEQY
TRBJ2-3 13 TRBV29-1 SVEVSGSGTDTQY
TRBJ2-6 13 TRBV15 ATSPGATGANVLT
TRBJ2-3 13 TRBV6-4 ASSDFGTSTDTQY
TRBJ2-3 14 TRBV10-2 ASSEWAPVGTDTQY
TRBJ2-1 13 TRBV7-3 ASSLGSDAYNEQF
TRBJ2-5 12 TRBV6-1 ASRVTGGGETQY
TRBJ2-3 16 TRBV6-4 ASTGKTGLHSSTDTQY
TRBJ1-2 12 TRBV10-1 ASRTPGGAGGYT
TRBJ1-1 13 TRBV7-9 AATSSGLAGEKAF
TRBJ1-1 15 TRBV4-1 ASSLPPGGVSDTEAF
TRBJ2-2 13 TRBV9 ASSVGRMGTGELF
TRBJ2-5 11 TRBV5-1 ASSIQGQETQY
TRBJ2-2 13 TRBV7-8 ASLSGGRLTGELF